This T cell receptor beta chain was captured by sequencing in a study of T cell repertoires in aging, cancer and after chemotherapy. Broader study findings: Immunological memory after chemotherapy cannot be judged from the repertoire data. In cancer patients, declining TCR diversity with age involved lost richness and lost evenness. Across the chemotherapy interval, each cancer cohort showed higher median generation probability, suggesting thymic rebound.

To note about this clonotype: Its antigen is not known. At one end, the junction sequence differs from germline, possibly due to a read error.

Multiplex touch-down PCR with TRB-A/B primers amplified rearranged V-D-J TRB sequences. From the multiplex PCR reads, TCRdb called clonotypes with MiXCR, one entry per CDR3 protein. Seen here are about 790 distinct CDR3 sequences, around 60% observed once, and the top ten hold about a third. Peripheral blood genomic DNA, not sorted cells or RNA, was the template. The CDR3 contains 11 residues. Germline V gene data show CDR1 as SGHNT and CDR2 as YYREEE (reference sequence). Input material: blood. This clonotype was sampled from a human donor with a blood cancer. The chain joins TRBV5-4 to TRBJ2-7, with 8 bases identical to TRBD2. CDR3 sequence reads: CASHHGREVHF. CDR3 nucleotides: TGTGCCAGCCATCACGGGCGGGAGGTTCACTTC.